This is a list of T cell receptor beta chains from one sample in a study of blood T cells in healthy people across ages. In TCRdb, the 5' RACE reads were re-called with MiXCR into one record per CDR3 protein. The sample has over 700,000 distinct CDR3 sequences, less than 70% seen once. Sequenced sample: blood. All receptors derive from a man at least 80 years old in good health. Both conserved end residues are part of each CDR3. Each record gives: clone size, V gene, J gene, D gene, CDR3 DNA, CDR3 protein. The D gene is left open where the match is weak. Expanded clones are given a class, and other clones once, few, many or no size at all.

clone_size: -; v_call: TRBV7-2; j_call: TRBJ2-1; d_call: -; cdr3_nt: TGTGCCAGCAGCGTCAACGGGGGTCTCCCGATCAATGAGCAGTTCTTC; cdr3_aa: CASSVNGGLPINEQFF
clone_size: -; v_call: TRBV27; j_call: TRBJ2-1; d_call: -; cdr3_nt: TGTGCCAGCAGTTTATCTTCTTGGGGTGAGCAGTTCTTC; cdr3_aa: CASSLSSWGEQFF
clone_size: -; v_call: TRBV6-2/TRBV6-3; j_call: TRBJ2-5; d_call: TRBD2; cdr3_nt: TGTGCCAGCAGTGCAGGTGGGACTAGCGTGATCGCGACCCAGTACTTC; cdr3_aa: CASSAGGTSVIATQYF
clone_size: -; v_call: TRBV6-5; j_call: TRBJ2-6; d_call: -; cdr3_nt: TGTGCCAGCAGTTACTCGAGCGGCAGGGCCAGCTCTGGGGCCAACGTCCTGACTTTC; cdr3_aa: CASSYSSGRASSGANVLTF
clone_size: -; v_call: TRBV12-3/TRBV12-4; j_call: TRBJ2-6; d_call: -; cdr3_nt: TGTGCCAGCAGTTTGAGGGGTGGGTCTGGGGCCAACGTCCTGACTTTC; cdr3_aa: CASSLRGGSGANVLTF
clone_size: -; v_call: TRBV2; j_call: TRBJ2-1; d_call: -; cdr3_nt: TGTGCCAGCAGGCCAATTCTCAATGAGCAGTTCTTC; cdr3_aa: CASRPILNEQFF
clone_size: -; v_call: TRBV9; j_call: TRBJ1-2; d_call: -; cdr3_nt: TGTGCCAGCAGCGTAGGTGCCGTGAGCGTTAACTATGGCTACACCTTC; cdr3_aa: CASSVGAVSVNYGYTF
clone_size: -; v_call: TRBV5-1; j_call: TRBJ1-1; d_call: -; cdr3_nt: TGCGCCAGCAGCTCGCCGGGACAGAACACTGAAGCTTTCTTT; cdr3_aa: CASSSPGQNTEAFF
clone_size: -; v_call: TRBV18; j_call: TRBJ2-7; d_call: TRBD2; cdr3_nt: TGTGCCAGCTCACCACCGGGGCTAGCGGTCTCCTCCGAGCAGTACTTC; cdr3_aa: CASSPPGLAVSSEQYF
clone_size: -; v_call: TRBV5-1; j_call: TRBJ2-1; d_call: TRBD2; cdr3_nt: TGCGCCAGCAGCTTGGGTGCGGGAGGGCCTAATGAGCAGTTCTTC; cdr3_aa: CASSLGAGGPNEQFF
clone_size: -; v_call: TRBV27; j_call: TRBJ1-2; d_call: -; cdr3_nt: TGTGCCAGCAGTCTATACGACCGAGGGGGCTACACCTTC; cdr3_aa: CASSLYDRGGYTF
clone_size: few; v_call: TRBV7-2; j_call: TRBJ2-3; d_call: TRBD1; cdr3_nt: TGTGCCAGCAGTCTCGACAGGGACACAGATACGCAGTATTTT; cdr3_aa: CASSLDRDTDTQYF
clone_size: -; v_call: TRBV20-1; j_call: TRBJ1-1; d_call: -; cdr3_nt: TGCAGTGCAAGTAAAACGAACACTGAAGCTTTCTTT; cdr3_aa: CSASKTNTEAFF
clone_size: -; v_call: TRBV5-5; j_call: TRBJ2-3; d_call: -; cdr3_nt: TGTGCCAGCAGCGCACCAGGGGGCACAGATACGCAGTATTTT; cdr3_aa: CASSAPGGTDTQYF
clone_size: few; v_call: TRBV20-1; j_call: TRBJ2-1; d_call: TRBD1; cdr3_nt: TGCAGTGCAGGACAGGGGGCTTTGTTAAATGAGCAGTTCTTC; cdr3_aa: CSAGQGALLNEQFF
clone_size: -; v_call: TRBV12-3/TRBV12-4; j_call: TRBJ2-1; d_call: TRBD2; cdr3_nt: TGTGCCGGCAGCGGACTAGCGGGAGGGACGGGGCAGTTCTTC; cdr3_aa: CAGSGLAGGTGQFF